This T cell receptor (beta chain) was found in a study of cytomegalovirus exposure and HLA in healthy donors. Remarks on this clone: What it binds is unknown.

Study-wide results and caveats: Earlier analysis found most TCR beta V segments productive about 90% or about 30% of the time.

The PCR contained 60 Vbeta and 13 Jbeta primers. The data were produced by immunoSEQ multiplex PCR, yet TCRdb's version contains in-frame clones alone and is incomplete. Of some 200,000 clones in the sample, more than 65% are singletons; the top ten hold over 0.55%. As for the donors, each was a healthy bone marrow donor. Germline CDR1 reads SQVTM; CDR2 reads ANQGSEA. The CDR3 sequence is 11 residues long. J gave up 8 bases and V 1 base, and 1 base lay outside the gene matches. Sequences were obtained from PBMCs. This TCR came from a man aged 18 to 29 in good health and CMV-seronegative. The chain is built from TRBV29-1 and TRBJ1-1; 7 bases are shared with TRBD1. The CDR3 DNA is TGCAGCGTTGAAGCGACAGGGGAAGCTTTCTTT. It translates to CSVEATGEAFF.